Described below is a single T cell receptor (beta chain) sequence and its context. Antigen: not known. The CDR3 end falls 3 residues outside the read, so it is completed with the germline J gene. The CDR3 has 13 amino acids. With 9 bases clipped from V and 3 bases from J, the junction kept 4 bases outside the gene matches. Germline CDR1 and CDR2: LNHNV and YYDKDF (reference sequence). This specimen comes from a study of T cells in women clearing cervical HPV infection. Study-level background: Control women cleared a single incident HPV16 infection within 12 months. Only a few women had HLA typing results available.

Study results and limitations: Each sample's T-cell count was unknown, possibly confounding richness.

Generated by immunoSEQ multiplex PCR, the TCRdb table keeps only in-frame clones and is missing some. The listing records 34,000 or so clones. Source material: blood buffy coat. This sequence originates from a woman between 18 and 75 years old with a cervical HPV16 infection that either progressed to CIN3+ or cleared (not recorded which). J is TRBJ2-5 and V is TRBV15; 10 nucleotides line up with TRBD2. The CDR3 sequence: CATKSGGEETQYF. The DNA read from the CDR3 is TGTGCCACTAAGAGCGGGGGGGAAGAGACC.